This T cell receptor beta chain was found in a study of cytomegalovirus exposure and HLA in healthy donors (dated by TCRdb to about 2017). About the full investigation: In an earlier analysis of fewer than 750 of the donors, 276 Gb of sequence data and 117 million unique TCR beta sequences from roughly 180 million T cells were reported. High-throughput TCR immunosequencing, statistical association of individual TCRs with disease status, and machine learning were combined to predict cytomegalovirus infection status. A later genetic analysis used genome-wide SNP genotypes for about 55% of the 666 donors, treating that subset as a discovery cohort. Donor age, sex, ethnicity and CMV serostatus were compiled alongside the repertoire data. A handful of DR-DQ haplotypes were handled as single units for association and clustering because linkage in the cohort was strong. Typing coverage varied by locus: about 620-630 donors for A, B, C, DRB1 and DQB1; roughly 560 for DQA1; 600 to 610 for DPA1; 450 to 480 for DPB1. To decide whether each TCR beta V gene segment behaved as functional or pseudogenic, an earlier analysis of some 600 of the donors relied on high-throughput TCR beta sequencing. The T cell repertoires of several hundred subjects were profiled by immunosequencing and related to cytomegalovirus serostatus. Rather than using new phenotypic data, the later analysis identified candidate immune exposures from TCR beta sequences and from how often those sequences occurred across donors. All discovery cohort repertoires had been generated on a single sequencing platform. A separate validation cohort of roughly 130 different subjects was used in addition to the approximately 670-subject first cohort. The study aimed to test whether cataloging public T cell receptors could reveal signatures of past pathogen exposure. Of the roughly 400 genotyped donors, 65% to 90% were placed in the genetic ancestry cluster associated with self-reported Caucasian donors. In a later analysis, previously published TCR beta repertoires from 670 or so donors were re-analyzed and high-resolution HLA genotyping was added so that TCR occurrence patterns could be studied. Roughly 300 gigabases of sequencing data and around 80 million unique TCR sequences made up an early release that covered about 640 HLA-typed donors. Among under 450 genotyped donors of the cohort, an average of about 240,000 unique TCR beta nucleotide sequences were sequenced per donor, roughly 20% of them non-productive. Both class I and class II loci were covered by HLA typing, at four-digit resolution.

The paper's findings and limits, for the study overall: In a later analysis, several top co-occurrence clusters were reported to appear linked to parvovirus B19, influenza, CMV and Epstein-Barr virus. In both the original and validation cohorts, the classifier was reported to diagnose cytomegalovirus status with high specificity and sensitivity. Linkage disequilibrium might explain the correlated functional status among segregating V segments, but an unknown experimental factor could not be ruled out. A later genetic analysis reported fewer N-insertions in productive TCRs among donors in an Asian-associated ancestry cluster than the roughly 670-donor mean. In a later analysis, HLA-associated TCR beta chains were found to be more clonally expanded and to have lower generation probabilities than equally common non-associated chains. Because HLA typing was missing for some donors at each locus, association tests included only the typed subset. In vitro tests confirmed that three of the cytomegalovirus-associated TCR beta chains recognize cytomegalovirus antigens. A further reported finding was that TCR beta sequences accurately predicted the HLA-A and HLA-B alleles for most subjects in the first cohort. A cluster of highly shared sequence variants was judged likely to represent a technical artifact of the sequencing pipeline. In a later analysis, around 17,000 TCR beta sequences were associated with specific HLA alleles at a false discovery rate of 0.05. Immune exposure information for the cohort was limited to CMV serostatus. While some public TCRs were present in many individuals, most TCR sequences turned up only very rarely across donors. An association between a missense DCLRE1C variant and V-gene and J-gene trimming of TCR beta chains was found in a later genetic analysis and replicated in an independent cohort. In this cohort, only TCR beta chains were sequenced, and detectable features were limited by the absence of alpha or paired-chain data. Because counts were too low, about 15 rarely observed V segments, including chromosome 9 orphons, were left out of the earlier analysis of 500 to 650 of the donors. When HLA alleles, especially DR and DQ, strongly co-occurred, attributing TCR associations to individual alleles was difficult. Presence/absence analyses assumed roughly uniform sequencing depth across donors, an assumption that may not hold. A later analysis found that TCR association rates varied across HLA loci, with DRB1 alleles showing the most associated TCRs and HLA-C alleles the fewest. A later analysis found that most CMV-associated TCR beta chains appeared HLA-restricted, with HLA associations seemingly driven largely by CMV exposure. The authors suggested that the approach could potentially be generalized to other disease states and immunological phenotypes. The study listed 150 to 200 TCR beta chains as associated with cytomegalovirus. In an earlier analysis of 587 of the donors, most TCR beta V segments appeared in productive rearrangements about 87% or about 30% of the time, broadly matching IMGT annotations. The 87-base-pair reads could not distinguish some IMGT-functional V segments, including TRBV6-2 and TRBV6-3, so those segments were excluded.

To note about this clone: This clone's antigen is unknown. No base quality information exists; no much larger clone differs at one position.

The germline V gene (reference sequence) yields GTSNPN for CDR1 and SVGIG for CDR2. Relative to germline, V is missing 2 bases and J is missing 3 bases, with 2 bases of the junction outside any gene match. The CDR3 holds 13 amino acids from the cysteine to the phenylalanine. The CDR3 DNA has 39 bases and is translated from base 1. Library method: the immunoSEQ multiplex PCR assay. For the multiplex PCR, a mixture combining 60 forward primers for TCR Vbeta segments and 13 reverse primers for TCR Jbeta segments was used. The CDR3 region of rearranged TCR beta genes was amplified from genomic DNA with a multiplex PCR assay. On the Illumina HiSeq System, the amplified TCR beta libraries were sequenced as 87-base-pair reads. On the study's bioinformatics: Across the 700 or so repertoires, a later analysis counted roughly 77 million unique TCR beta chains, approximately 12 million of which were shared by at least two donors. A nearest-neighbor algorithm error-corrected the raw reads and collapsed the reads into unique sequences, merging closely related sequences to remove PCR and sequencing errors. To assign V, D and J gene segments, CDR3 sequences were aligned to IMGT reference sequences. For a sequence to be retained, a match of at least six nucleotides was required to both a V gene segment and a J gene segment. Rearrangements were classified as productive when the CDR3 lacked stop codons and remained in frame with V and J, and all other rearrangements were classified as non-productive. Following IMGT convention, CDR3 was defined as the stretch from the second conserved V-encoded cysteine up to the conserved J-encoded phenylalanine. The earlier analysis of 500 to 750 of the donors excluded any sequence lacking an unambiguous match to a single V gene segment. In an earlier analysis of approximately 560 of the donors, a V segment was called functional when productive rearrangements were above 56.7%, and segregating when the standard deviation between donors exceeded 5%. A statistical classification framework was built to diagnose cytomegalovirus status from the catalog of TCR beta chain sequences. V and J gene assignment, in a later analysis, came from comparing TCR nucleotide sequences with IMGT/GENE-DB human TR gene sequences. Using the TCRdist pipeline, a later analysis assigned CDR3 sequences along with most-parsimonious VDJ recombination scenarios. In a later analysis, every TCR beta chain was defined by the combination of its CDR3 amino acid sequence and its V-gene family, and reads without a unique V-gene family were dropped. To address suspected cross-contamination and a sequencing artifact, a later analysis removed approximately 590 highly shared, low-generation-probability nucleotide sequences. In a later analysis, a clonal expansion index for each public chain was calculated from normalized within-repertoire ranks of inferred template counts. A later analysis computed generation probabilities with a VDJ recombination model fitted to out-of-frame rearrangements, and checked the results against IGoR. In a later analysis, TCR-TCR, TCR-HLA and TCR-CMV co-occurrence was scored with hypergeometric tests, and a repertoire-size bias correction was applied to TCR pairs. False discovery rates were estimated in a later analysis by permuting HLA or CMV assignments 20 times. In a later analysis, co-occurring TCRs were grouped with DBSCAN, and TCRdist sequence similarity was added when clustering was performed within HLA-allele-positive subsets. Repertoires with fewer than 30,000 or more than 120,000 public chains were left out of co-occurrence clustering, as were four to six repertoires with anomalous nucleotide sharing. TCRdb holds this immuneACCESS table with in-frame rearrangements only. Some clones are missing; in checked studies, unresolved V genes explain under half, and the rest has no known cause. The V and J calls and clone size are taken from that table; D and trimming were inferred from the DNA. A total of approximately 190,000 clones appear in this sample, around 75% of them only once. About 6% of the sample rests with the top ten.

In total, around 600 healthy bone marrow donors made up the cohort. Cohort members were all nominally healthy when sampled, although unrecorded immune exposures were likely present. The donor was CMV seropositive and was included in the group of 250 to 300 seropositive cohort members. A peripheral blood sample was provided by each donor, and peripheral blood mononuclear cells were used for TCR beta sequencing. Genomic DNA was extracted from the blood cell samples with the Qiagen DNeasy Blood Extraction Kit. What was sequenced was PBMCs. The rearranged chain carries TRBV30 and TRBJ2-7; 9 bases in between match TRBD1. The sequence was collected from a man in his forties or fifties in good health and CMV-seropositive. The DNA sequence follows: TGTGCCTGGAGTAAGGGACAGGGCTACGAGCAGTACTTC. Its protein reads: CAWSKGQGYEQYF.